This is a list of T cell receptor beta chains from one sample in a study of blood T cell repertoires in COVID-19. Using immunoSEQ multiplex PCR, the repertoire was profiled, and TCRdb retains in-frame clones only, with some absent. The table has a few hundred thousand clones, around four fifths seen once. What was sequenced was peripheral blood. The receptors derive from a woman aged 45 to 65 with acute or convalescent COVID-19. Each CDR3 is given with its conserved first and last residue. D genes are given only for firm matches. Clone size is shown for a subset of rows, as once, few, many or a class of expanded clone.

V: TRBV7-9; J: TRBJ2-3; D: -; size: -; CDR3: CASSPRFTDTQYF; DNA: TGTGCCAGCAGCCCCAGGTTCACAGATACGCAGTATTTT
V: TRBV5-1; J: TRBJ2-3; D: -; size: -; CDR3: CATNLEGPPDTQYF; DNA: TGCGCCACCAATTTGGAGGGGCCACCAGATACGCAGTATTTT
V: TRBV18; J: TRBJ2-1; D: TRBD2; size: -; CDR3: CASSPAGDSYNEQFF; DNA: TGTGCCAGCTCACCCGCGGGAGACTCCTACAATGAGCAGTTCTTC
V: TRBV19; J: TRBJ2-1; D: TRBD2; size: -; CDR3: CASTLLAGGGNEQFF; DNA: TGTGCCAGTACTTTACTAGCGGGAGGAGGGAATGAGCAGTTCTTC
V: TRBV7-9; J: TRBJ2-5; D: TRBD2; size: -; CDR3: CASSSGLAGLQETQYF; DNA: TGTGCCAGCAGCTCGGGACTAGCGGGCCTCCAAGAGACCCAGTACTTC
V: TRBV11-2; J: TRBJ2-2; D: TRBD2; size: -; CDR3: CASSLTSGNTGELFF; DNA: TGTGCCAGCAGCTTAACTAGCGGGAACACCGGGGAGCTGTTTTTT
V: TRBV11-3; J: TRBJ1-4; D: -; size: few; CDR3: CASSFNDEKLFF; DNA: TGTGCCAGCAGCTTTAATGATGAAAAACTGTTTTTT
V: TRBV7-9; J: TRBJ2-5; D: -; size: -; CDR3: CASSPYLEGEETQYF; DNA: TGTGCCAGCAGCCCCTATTTAGAGGGGGAAGAGACCCAGTACTTC
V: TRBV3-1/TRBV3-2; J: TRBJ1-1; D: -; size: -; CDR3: CASSRSGWDTEAFF; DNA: TGTGCCAGCAGCCGCTCGGGATGGGACACTGAAGCTTTCTTT
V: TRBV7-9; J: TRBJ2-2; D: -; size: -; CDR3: CASSLLPGFTGELFF; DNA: TGTGCCAGCAGCTTACTGCCCGGGTTCACCGGGGAGCTGTTTTTT
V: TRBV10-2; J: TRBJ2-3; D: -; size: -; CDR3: CASWEEGTQYF; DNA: TGCGCGTCGTGGGAGGAGGGTACGCAGTATTTT
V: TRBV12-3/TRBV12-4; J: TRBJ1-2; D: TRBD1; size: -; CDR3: CATWTGEYGYTF; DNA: TGTGCCACCTGGACAGGGGAGTATGGCTACACCTTC
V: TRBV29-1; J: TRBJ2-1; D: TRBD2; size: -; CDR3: CSAKPGLDVNEQFF; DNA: TGCAGCGCCAAACCCGGACTAGACGTCAATGAGCAGTTCTTC
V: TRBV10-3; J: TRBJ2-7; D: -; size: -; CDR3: CAISETKYEQYF; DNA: TGTGCCATCAGTGAGACTAAGTACGAGCAGTACTTC
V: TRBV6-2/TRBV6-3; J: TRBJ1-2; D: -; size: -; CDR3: CASSYSRGILGYTF; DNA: TGTGCCAGCAGTTACAGTCGTGGTATACTTGGCTACACCTTC
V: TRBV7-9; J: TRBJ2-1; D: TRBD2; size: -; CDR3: CASSSTSLSYNEQFF; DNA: TGTGCCAGCAGCTCGACTAGCTTATCCTACAATGAGCAGTTCTTC
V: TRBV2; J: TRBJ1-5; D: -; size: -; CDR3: CASTSEFNQPQHF; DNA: TGTGCCAGTACCTCGGAGTTCAATCAGCCCCAGCATTTT
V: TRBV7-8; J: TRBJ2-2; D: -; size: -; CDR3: CASRRTTNTGELFF; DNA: TGTGCCAGCCGACGGACTACGAACACCGGGGAGCTGTTTTTT
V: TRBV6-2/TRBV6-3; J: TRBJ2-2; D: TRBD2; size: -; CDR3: CASSRSAGISGELFF; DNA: TGTGCCAGCAGTCGGTCAGCGGGAATATCCGGGGAGCTGTTTTTT
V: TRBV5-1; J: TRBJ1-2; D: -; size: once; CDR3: CASSPTDPGGGYTF; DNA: TGCGCCAGCAGCCCGACAGACCCTGGGGGCGGCTACACCTTC
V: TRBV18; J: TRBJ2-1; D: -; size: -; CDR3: CASSPGRGSEQFF; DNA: TGTGCCAGCTCACCTGGTCGGGGGAGTGAGCAGTTCTTC
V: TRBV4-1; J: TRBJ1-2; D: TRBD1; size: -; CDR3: CASSQEQGGYTF; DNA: TGCGCCAGCAGTCAGGAACAGGGGGGCTACACCTTC
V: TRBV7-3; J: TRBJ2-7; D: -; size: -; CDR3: CASSELGLEQYF; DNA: TGTGCCAGCAGCGAGCTTGGGCTCGAGCAGTACTTC
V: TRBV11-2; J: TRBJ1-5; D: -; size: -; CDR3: CASSYQGLSNQPQHF; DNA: TGTGCCAGCAGCTATCAGGGGTTAAGCAATCAGCCCCAGCATTTT
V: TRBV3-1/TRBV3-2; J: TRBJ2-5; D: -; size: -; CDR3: CASSQGGGAGETQYF; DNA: TGTGCCAGCAGCCAAGGAGGGGGGGCCGGGGAGACCCAGTACTTC
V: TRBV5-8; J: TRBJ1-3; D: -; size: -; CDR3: CASSLPVSGNTIYF; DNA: TGTGCCAGCAGCTTGCCGGTCTCTGGAAACACCATATATTTT
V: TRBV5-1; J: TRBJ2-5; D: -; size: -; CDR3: CASIQDVNTGKETQYF; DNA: TGCGCCAGCATCCAAGATGTAAATACAGGGAAAGAGACCCAGTACTTC
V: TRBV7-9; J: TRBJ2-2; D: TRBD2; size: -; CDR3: CASSDETSGSFSGELFF; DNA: TGTGCCAGCAGCGATGAGACTAGCGGGAGTTTCAGCGGGGAGCTGTTTTTT
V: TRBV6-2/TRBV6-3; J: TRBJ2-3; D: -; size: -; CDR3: CASSSISADTQYF; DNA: TGTGCCAGCAGTTCTATTAGCGCAGATACGCAGTATTTT
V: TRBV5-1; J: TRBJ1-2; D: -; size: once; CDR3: CASSLEGGYGYTF; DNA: TGCGCCAGCAGCTTGGAAGGCGGCTATGGCTACACCTTC
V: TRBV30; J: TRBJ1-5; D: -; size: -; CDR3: CAWSTPPGQPQHF; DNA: TGTGCCTGGAGTACTCCCCCGGGTCAGCCCCAGCATTTT